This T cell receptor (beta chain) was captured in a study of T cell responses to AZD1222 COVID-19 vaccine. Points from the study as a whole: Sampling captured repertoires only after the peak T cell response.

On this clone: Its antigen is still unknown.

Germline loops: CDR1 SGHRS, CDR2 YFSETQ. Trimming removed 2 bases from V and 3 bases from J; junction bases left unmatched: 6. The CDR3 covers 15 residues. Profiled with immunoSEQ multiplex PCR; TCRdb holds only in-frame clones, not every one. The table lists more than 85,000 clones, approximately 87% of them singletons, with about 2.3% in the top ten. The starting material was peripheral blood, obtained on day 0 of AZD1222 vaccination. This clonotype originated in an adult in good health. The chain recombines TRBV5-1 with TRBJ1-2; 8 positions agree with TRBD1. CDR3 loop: CASSLGDRGHYGYTF. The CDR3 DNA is TGCGCCAGCAGCTTAGGCGACAGGGGTCACTATGGCTACACCTTC. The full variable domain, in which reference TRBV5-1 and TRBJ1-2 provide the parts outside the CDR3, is KAGVTQTPRYLIKTRGQQVTLSCSPISGHRSVSWYQQTPGQGLQFLFEYFSETQRNKGNFPGRFSGRQFSNSRSEMNVSTLELGDSALYLCASSLGDRGHYGYTFGSGTRLTVV.